This T cell receptor beta chain was documented in a study of T cells after yellow fever vaccination. About the research overall: The SMART-Seq v4 Ultra Low Input method served to prepare the low-cell-number fractions. Study-level findings and limits: Boosting was followed by the reappearance of most primary-vaccination clones (around 95% CD4, about 88% CD8).

The CDR3 extends over 13 amino acids. Germline CDR1 reads LNHNV; CDR2 reads YYDKDF (reference sequence). With V trimmed by 8 bases and J by 3 bases, 3 bases remained unmatched. TCRdb reanalysed the 5' RACE reads using MiXCR and keeps one entry per CDR3 protein. The repertoire includes 550,000 or so distinct CDR3 sequences, about a fifth of them detected once, and 13% to 15% sits in the top ten. About this clonotype itself: Antigen: not known.

This TCR was recovered from a man aged 25-45 years who received the YFV17D yellow fever vaccine. Specimen: PBMCs, collected 15 days after the yellow fever booster vaccination. This chain joins TRBV15 and TRBJ2-3; the match to TRBD2 covers 9 bases. CDR3 in amino acids: CATGGLATDTQYF. In DNA, the CDR3 is TGTGCCACCGGAGGACTAGCGACAGATACGCAGTATTTT. The full variable domain, rest sourced from reference TRBV15 and TRBJ2-3, is DAMVIQNPRYQVTQFGKPVTLSCSQTLNHNVMYWYQQKSSQAPKLLFHYYDKDFNNEADTPDNFQSRRPNTSFCFLDIRSPGLGDTAMYLCATGGLATDTQYFGPGTRLTVL.